This T cell receptor beta chain is from a study of T cells in Graves' hyperthyroidism and ophthalmopathy (dated by TCRdb to about 2019). A note on the overall study: Peripheral blood samples were taken at initial diagnosis, before any treatment was given. To identify distinguishing TCR V-J signatures, a discovery cohort of 90 to 100 patients was used, comprising some 43 with Graves' ophthalmopathy and 57 with stable Graves' hyperthyroidism. Prospective prediction of ophthalmopathy was tested in an independent validation cohort of 18 to 20 hyperthyroidism patients and around 16 patients who later progressed to ophthalmopathy. For training and testing, the roughly 100 patients in the discovery cohort were randomly divided in a 7:3 ratio. The study also compared thyroid tissue and blood T-cell repertoires from roughly six Graves' hyperthyroidism patients. Following sampling, methimazole starting at 30 mg daily was given to hyperthyroidism patients, and high-dose intravenous methylprednisolone was given to ophthalmopathy patients. The paper describes TCR Vbeta CDR3 sequencing of 135 peripheral blood samples, made up of under 50 ophthalmopathy patients, 70 to 75 hyperthyroidism patients and 17 progressor patients.

At the junction V is shortened by 2 bases and J by 3 bases, with 14 bases in between. From a lookup of the germline V gene, CDR1 and CDR2 are SGHDN and FVKESK. The CDR3 contains 15 residues, cysteine and phenylalanine counted. Just the 45-base CDR3 DNA is kept, in frame starting at base 1. Graves' hyperthyroidism was defined as stable when no progression to ophthalmopathy occurred over 18 months of follow-up. The hyperthyroidism patients were between 18 and 65 years old and newly diagnosed, with a disease duration of less than 2 months. The study excluded patients with uncontrolled infections, other autoimmune diseases, pregnancy or lactation. Diagnoses relied on clinical symptoms, serum thyroxine and TRAb, thyroid ultrasound and orbital computed tomography. PBMCs were isolated from about 9.2 ml of fresh peripheral blood by Ficoll-Paque density gradient centrifugation. Total RNA was extracted using Trizol reagent, and RNA quality was assessed on an Agilent 2100 Bioanalyzer.

On the study overall, not on this receptor specifically: In validation, progression to ophthalmopathy was predicted by the model with around 71% sensitivity and 72% to 85% specificity, a median of roughly six months before onset. Most expanded thyroid clonotypes (frequency above 0.001) were also detected in blood, a finding suggesting that blood repertoires may reflect thyroid immune responses. Sample size was not statistically predetermined, and investigators were not blinded to group allocation. In cross-validation, a model built on a 13 V-J signature told ophthalmopathy apart from stable hyperthyroidism with less than 90% sensitivity and about 81% specificity, and in testing the same model reached 80%/75%.

This clonotype was counted ten times or more. Its antigen is currently not known. One base away there is no much larger clone; base qualities are not given. The TCR beta CDR3 regions were amplified from the RNA transcripts. A first-round RT-PCR of the TCR CDR3 used the HTBI primer set with the Qiagen OneStep RT-PCR kit. Libraries were constructed in a second round of multiplex PCR, after which size selection and purification were performed. Paired-end sequencing of the libraries was performed with 100 bp reads on an Illumina HiSeq2000. Regarding the original processing steps: SOAPnuke was used to process the raw data, throwing out any read that contained adapters or uncalled bases, had a mean Phred below 15, or lacked an exact constant-primer or identifier match. High-quality paired reads were merged using COPE v1.2.5, and each unique nucleotide sequence was defined as a clonotype. Clonotypes were aligned to IMGT TRBV, TRBD and TRBJ reference segments using MiTCR v1.1. Analysis was restricted to V-J combinations with a frequency above 0.0001, which covered roughly 99% of repertoires. The TCS score was defined as the ratio of F50 (clonal expansion) to E x V (chaos), calculated using BLOSUM62-based TCRdist between CDR3 peptides within each V-J. Welch's t-statistics and random forest reduced 450 to 600 V-J features to some 14, which were used in a naive Bayes classifier (R e1071). TCRdb trimmed public reads at Q25 via fastp, called clones via MiXCR and kept in-frame beta chains. Merged by CDR3 protein, the rows form single entries marked with the most common genes and DNA. TCRdb, not the authors, supplied the V and J calls. Recorded for this sample are about 690,000 distinct CDR3 sequences; 17% of them occurred a single time. The ten largest clones take up roughly 16% of the sample.

This sequence originates from a man in his fifties or sixties with Graves' hyperthyroidism. This sequence uses TRBV14 and TRBJ2-7, with TRBD2 perhaps the D gene, on 6 matching bases. Specimen: blood. The nucleotide sequence reads TGTGCCAGCAGCCAAACTCCGGGACTCTTCTACGAGCAGTACTTC. It translates as CASSQTPGLFYEQYF. Where the CDR3 stops, the reference TRBV14 and TRBJ2-7 genes take over; the full variable domain is EAGVTQFPSHSVIEKGQTVTLRCDPISGHDNLYWYRRVMGKEIKFLLHFVKESKQDESGMPNNRFLAERTGGTYSTLKVQPAELEDSGVYFCASSQTPGLFYEQYFGPGTRLTVT.